These T cell receptor beta chains were read from a single sample in a study of T cells after yellow fever vaccination. A single record per CDR3 protein comes from TCRdb applying MiXCR to the 5' RACE reads. The top ten hold 40% of the sample, which has about 130,000 distinct CDR3 sequences, roughly 10% seen once. The sample here was CD8+ T cells sorted from PBMCs, taken on the day of the yellow fever booster vaccination. The source of these receptors is a man between 18 and 29 years old who received the YFV17D yellow fever vaccine. Each CDR3 is given with its conserved first and last residue. The D gene is left open where the match is weak. Not all rows give a size; the values are once, few, many and, for expanded clones, a class.

length	D	V	size	J	DNA	CDR3
13	NA	TRBV14	few	TRBJ1-1	TGTGCCAGCAGCCGGCAGGCGAACACTGAAGCTTTCTTT	CASSRQANTEAFF
13	TRBD2	TRBV12-3/TRBV12-4	NA	TRBJ2-3	TGTGCCATAGAGACTAGCGATACAGATACGCAGTATTTT	CAIETSDTDTQYF
13	NA	TRBV12-3/TRBV12-4	many	TRBJ1-1	TGTGCCAGCAGAACGACACCGAACACTGAAGCTTTCTTT	CASRTTPNTEAFF
16	NA	TRBV6-2/TRBV6-3	NA	TRBJ2-5	TGTGCCAGCAGTTACGTCGTTGGGACTCCCACAAGCGACCAGTACTTC	CASSYVVGTPTSDQYF
14	TRBD1	TRBV7-3	few	TRBJ2-1	TGTGCCAGCAGCACAAGGACAGGGGACAATGAGCAGTTCTTC	CASSTRTGDNEQFF
14	TRBD1	TRBV5-1	many	TRBJ2-2	TGCGCCAGCCGCCACGGACAGGGCACCGGGGAGCTGTTTTTT	CASRHGQGTGELFF
15	TRBD1	TRBV4-3	NA	TRBJ1-2	TGCGCCAGCAGGCCTACAGGGACAGATTCCTATGGCTACACCTTC	CASRPTGTDSYGYTF
13	TRBD1	TRBV7-9	NA	TRBJ1-2	TGTGCCAGCAGTTCCGGGACAGGACCGGAAAGCACCTTC	CASSSGTGPESTF
15	NA	TRBV20-1	NA	TRBJ2-1	TGCAGTGCTAGAGCCTCCCCCGGGACTTTGCGGGAGCAGTTCTTC	CSARASPGTLREQFF
16	TRBD1	TRBV6-1	NA	TRBJ2-7	TGTGCCAGCAGGGCCGCCGGGACAGGGAACTCCTACGAGCAGTACTTC	CASRAAGTGNSYEQYF
14	NA	TRBV29-1	NA	TRBJ1-4	TGCAGCGTTGAAAAAAGGGGATCTAATGAAAAACTGTTTTTT	CSVEKRGSNEKLFF
14	NA	TRBV6-2/TRBV6-3	few	TRBJ2-3	TGTGCCAGCTCCGCGCGGGACCGCACAGATACGCAGTATTTT	CASSARDRTDTQYF
15	TRBD1	TRBV12-3/TRBV12-4	many	TRBJ1-6	TGTGCCAGCAAGGGTCTCGGGACAGGGCATTCACCCCTCCACTTT	CASKGLGTGHSPLHF
12	NA	TRBV5-1	many	TRBJ2-2	TGCGCCGGTCGACAGGAAACCGGGGAGCTGTTTTTT	CAGRQETGELFF
14	TRBD1	TRBV18	many	TRBJ2-5	TGTGCCAGCTCACGCCAGGGGGATGCGGAGACCCAGTACTTC	CASSRQGDAETQYF
12	TRBD2	TRBV29-1	NA	TRBJ2-1	TGCAGCGTGAGGACTAGCGGGGTCGAGCAGTTCTTC	CSVRTSGVEQFF
13	NA	TRBV4-3	few	TRBJ2-1	TGCGCCAGCAGCCTAGGGATCGGACCTGAGCAGTTCTTC	CASSLGIGPEQFF
15	NA	TRBV13	NA	TRBJ1-6	TGTGCCAGCAGCATCAGGGGTACCTATAATTCACCCCTCCACTTT	CASSIRGTYNSPLHF
15	TRBD2	TRBV6-5	many	TRBJ2-3	TGTGCCAGCAGTACCGGGACTACCCCTGCAGATACGCAGTATTTT	CASSTGTTPADTQYF
16	NA	TRBV4-3	few	TRBJ1-5	TGCGCCAGCAGCCAAGACACGGCTTGGAGCAATCAGCCCCAGCATTTT	CASSQDTAWSNQPQHF
12	NA	TRBV6-5	few	TRBJ1-2	TGTGCCAGCAGTTCAACGGGGGTCGGCTACACCTTC	CASSSTGVGYTF
15	NA	TRBV7-9	few	TRBJ1-4	TGTGCCAGCAGCTCCCTCAAGTCAACTAATGAAAAACTGTTTTTT	CASSSLKSTNEKLFF
14	NA	TRBV29-1	few	TRBJ2-5	TGCAGCGTTGAACTTAGGGGTGGGCAAGAGACCCAGTACTTC	CSVELRGGQETQYF
16	TRBD1	TRBV7-9	many	TRBJ2-5	TGTGCCAGCAGCGAAGTGGGACAGGGACATCCAGAGACCCAGTACTTC	CASSEVGQGHPETQYF
11	NA	TRBV29-1	many	TRBJ1-2	TGCAGCGTTGAGTGGGCGGGTGGCTACACCTTC	CSVEWAGGYTF
15	TRBD2	TRBV10-3	many	TRBJ2-1	TGTGCCATCAGTGTTACGGGGGGAACCTACAATGAGCAGTTCTTC	CAISVTGGTYNEQFF
13	NA	TRBV7-2	many	TRBJ1-1	TGTGCCAGCAGCTTAGCCCCGAGCACTGAAGCTTTCTTT	CASSLAPSTEAFF
15	TRBD2	TRBV6-5	many	TRBJ2-1	TGTGCCAGCAGTTACTCAAGCGGGGGATACAATGAGCAGTTCTTC	CASSYSSGGYNEQFF
14	TRBD1	TRBV5-1	few	TRBJ2-1	TGCGCCAGCAGCTCTCATCAGGGGGTCCCTGAGCAGTTCTTC	CASSSHQGVPEQFF
14	NA	TRBV7-9	few	TRBJ2-1	TGTGCCAGCAGCTCAGGGACCACATACAATGAGCAGTTCTTC	CASSSGTTYNEQFF
15	NA	TRBV29-1	few	TRBJ1-2	TGCAGCGTTGAAGATATGGGGGGGCAGGACTATGGCTACACCTTC	CSVEDMGGQDYGYTF
14	NA	TRBV7-2	many	TRBJ2-1	TGTGCCAGCAGCCCAGACGGCGGGGAGGATGAGCAGTTCTTC	CASSPDGGEDEQFF
12	NA	TRBV4-1	few	TRBJ2-2	TGCGCCAGCAGCCGGGTCCCCGGGGAGCTGTTTTTT	CASSRVPGELFF
13	NA	TRBV20-1	NA	TRBJ2-7	TGCAGTGCGAGATACCGGGACACCTACGAGCAGTACTTC	CSARYRDTYEQYF
16	TRBD2	TRBV3-1	many	TRBJ2-4	TGTGCCAGCAGCCCGCAGACTAGCGGGGGATCAAACATTCAGTACTTC	CASSPQTSGGSNIQYF
17	NA	TRBV4-1	NA	TRBJ2-1	TGCGCCAGCAGCGTAACAGCGGCGCCCTCGGGTTACAATGAGCAGTTCTTC	CASSVTAAPSGYNEQFF
13	NA	TRBV3-1	once	TRBJ2-1	TGTGCCAGCAGCCAAGTGAAGTCCGGGGAGCAGTTCTTC	CASSQVKSGEQFF
18	TRBD1	TRBV9	few	TRBJ2-1	TGTGCCAGCAGCGTAAGCAGTGACAGGGGGCTGTCCTACAATGAGCAGTTCTTC	CASSVSSDRGLSYNEQFF
16	TRBD1	TRBV11-2	few	TRBJ2-2	TGTGCCACCATCCGCCTGGGACAGGGGTACACCGGGGAGCTGTTTTTT	CATIRLGQGYTGELFF
14	NA	TRBV5-4	few	TRBJ2-2	TGTGCCAGCAGCTTGGTATCGGGGGTCGGGGAGCTGTTTTTT	CASSLVSGVGELFF
15	NA	TRBV28	few	TRBJ1-2	TGTGCCAGCATTCTGTCAGGGGCGGGTAACTATGGCTACACCTTC	CASILSGAGNYGYTF
14	TRBD1	TRBV27	many	TRBJ2-1	TGTGCCAGCAGTTCCCCGGGACAGGGGCCTGAGCAGTTCTTC	CASSSPGQGPEQFF
14	NA	TRBV6-5	few	TRBJ2-5	TGTGCCAGCAGTTACGGCGGACAGTGGGAGACCCAGTACTTC	CASSYGGQWETQYF
19	TRBD2	TRBV6-2/TRBV6-3	NA	TRBJ2-3	TGTGCCAGCAGTATCGGGACTAGCGGGGGGCAAGCCGACACAGATACGCAGTATTTT	CASSIGTSGGQADTDTQYF
14	TRBD1	TRBV12-3/TRBV12-4	few	TRBJ2-1	TGTGCCAGCAGGGGACAGGGGATCTACAATGAGCAGTTCTTC	CASRGQGIYNEQFF
18	TRBD2	TRBV6-2/TRBV6-3	NA	TRBJ2-2	TGTGCCAGCAGTTACTTCCTAGGGGAGGGTAAAGGCACCGGGGAGCTGTTTTTT	CASSYFLGEGKGTGELFF
14	TRBD2	TRBV7-9	many	TRBJ2-5	TGTGCCAGCAGCGACGGACTAGCTGCAGAGACCCAGTACTTC	CASSDGLAAETQYF
12	NA	TRBV30	NA	TRBJ2-7	TGTGCCTGGAGTCAAGGGCGTCACGAGCAGTACTTC	CAWSQGRHEQYF